The following is a TCR beta chain sequence with its context. The clone's antigen remains unknown. Per-base quality was not reported, and no clone a single base away is much larger than it. The V and J ends are trimmed by 6 bases and 0 bases, leaving 12 bases between them. CDR1 KGHSH and CDR2 LQKENI were looked up in the germline V gene. Counted from cysteine to phenylalanine, this CDR3 has 15 amino acids. The read is trimmed to its CDR3 DNA, 45 bases read in frame from base 1. Patients with autoimmune disease history or receiving systemic immunosuppression were excluded from the trial. Peripheral blood for TCR sequencing was drawn from every dose cohort at baseline, at cycle 4 day 1 and at cycle 7 day 1. The samples were taken from a phase I, first-in-human, multicenter, open-label dose-escalation trial of ivuxolimab. The trial enrolled adults with locally advanced or metastatic head and neck squamous cell, hepatocellular, melanoma or renal cell carcinoma. Before TCR sequencing, CD4+ T cells and CD8+ T cells from peripheral blood were sorted into separate populations.

For sequencing of the TCRbeta CDR3 region, genomic DNA was extracted from the sorted cells. TCRbeta CDR3 regions were sequenced using the immunoSEQ Assay. Drawn from immuneACCESS, this table holds only the in-frame rearrangements with V and J called that TCRdb kept. Clones are partly lost; checked studies trace under half to an unresolved V gene and leave the rest unexplained. This sample gives some 74,000 clones in total; roughly 91% of them show up just once. The ten largest clones represent 0.25% to 0.35% of the sample. The data belong to a study of OX40 agonist ivuxolimab in advanced cancers. Broadly, across the study: Ivuxolimab was an agonistic, fully human IgG2 monoclonal antibody directed against OX40 (CD134), a costimulatory receptor. Intravenous ivuxolimab was administered to patients every 2 weeks at six dose levels: 0.01, 0.1, 0.3, 1.5, 3 and 10 mg/kg. Of the approximately 50 dose-escalation patients, hepatocellular carcinoma was present in approximately 20, melanoma in approximately 15, renal cell carcinoma in 9 and head and neck cancer in 9. A male proportion of roughly 85% and a mean age of 60 years, ranging from about 23 to 90, were recorded for the dose-escalation cohort. Patients were allowed to have had prior anti-PD-1, anti-PD-L1 or anti-CTLA-4 therapy, and approximately 40% of the dose-escalation patients had been treated with checkpoint inhibitors. Partial responses occurred in three dose-escalation patients, of whom one had hepatocellular carcinoma and two had cutaneous melanoma. Peripheral TCRbeta sequencing aimed to test whether ivuxolimab altered TCR sequence diversity and caused clonal T-cell expansion. The paper reports the monotherapy dose-escalation portion (N of about 56 patients) of the phase I ivuxolimab trial. The paper's findings and limits, for the study overall: Low levels of normalized T-cell clonal expansion were also seen in some patients who did not respond. In the 0.1-3.0 mg/kg groups, partial responders had among the lowest normalized peripheral clonal expansion, particularly in CD8+ T cells. At doses of 0.1 to 3.0 mg/kg, clonal expansion of both CD4+ and CD8+ T cells in blood was seen between baseline and week 6. Which antigens the clonally expanded peripheral T cells were specific for was not determined. After ivuxolimab, more expanded clones were found on average in CD8+ T cells than in CD4+ T cells.

The specimen comprised CD4+ or CD8+ T cells sorted from blood, sampled in a trial of the OX40 agonist ivuxolimab. This sequence uses TRBV18 and TRBJ1-3, with TRBD1 tentatively as D gene (5 bases match). The sequence was collected from an adult with an advanced solid tumor such as melanoma, head and neck, liver or kidney cancer. The DNA sequence reads TGTGCCAGCTCGAGGGACGGGTTCTCTGGAAACACCATATATTTT. It codes for CASSRDGFSGNTIYF.